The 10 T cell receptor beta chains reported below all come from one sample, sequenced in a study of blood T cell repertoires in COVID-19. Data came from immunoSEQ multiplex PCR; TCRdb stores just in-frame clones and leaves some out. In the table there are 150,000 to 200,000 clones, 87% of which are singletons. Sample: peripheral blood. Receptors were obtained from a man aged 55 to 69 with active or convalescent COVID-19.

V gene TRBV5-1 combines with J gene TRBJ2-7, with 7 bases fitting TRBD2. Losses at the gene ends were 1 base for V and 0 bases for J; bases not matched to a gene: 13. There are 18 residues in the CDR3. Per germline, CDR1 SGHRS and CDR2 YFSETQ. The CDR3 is CASSLILSGAGSSYEQYF. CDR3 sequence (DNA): TGCGCCAGCAGCTTGATTTTGAGCGGGGCAGGGAGCTCCTACGAGCAGTACTTC.

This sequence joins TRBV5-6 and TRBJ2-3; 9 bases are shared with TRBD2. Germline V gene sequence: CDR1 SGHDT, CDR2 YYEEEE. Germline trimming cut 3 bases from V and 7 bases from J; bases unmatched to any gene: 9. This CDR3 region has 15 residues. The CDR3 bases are TGTGCCAGCAGCTCGACTCGCGGGGGGGCCCATACGCAGTATTTT. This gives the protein CASSSTRGGAHTQYF.

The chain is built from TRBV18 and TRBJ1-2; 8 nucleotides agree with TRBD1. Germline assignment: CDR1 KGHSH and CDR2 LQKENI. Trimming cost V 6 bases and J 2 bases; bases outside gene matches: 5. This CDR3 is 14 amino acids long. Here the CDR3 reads CASSSGQGNYGYTF. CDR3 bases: TGTGCCAGCTCGTCCGGACAGGGAAACTATGGCTACACCTTC. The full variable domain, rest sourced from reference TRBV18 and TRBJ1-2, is NAGVMQNPRHLVRRRGQEARLRCSPMKGHSHVYWYRQLPEEGLKFMVYLQKENIIDESGMPKERFSAEFPKEGPSILRIQQVVRGDSAAYFCASSSGQGNYGYTFGSGTRLTVV.

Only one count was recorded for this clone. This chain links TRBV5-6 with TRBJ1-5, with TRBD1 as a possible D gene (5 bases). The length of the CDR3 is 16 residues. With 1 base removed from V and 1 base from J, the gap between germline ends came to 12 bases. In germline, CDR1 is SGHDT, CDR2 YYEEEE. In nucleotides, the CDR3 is TGTGCCAGCAGCTTGTATAGGGGTCGGAGCAATCAGCCCCAGCATTTT. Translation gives CASSLYRGRSNQPQHF.

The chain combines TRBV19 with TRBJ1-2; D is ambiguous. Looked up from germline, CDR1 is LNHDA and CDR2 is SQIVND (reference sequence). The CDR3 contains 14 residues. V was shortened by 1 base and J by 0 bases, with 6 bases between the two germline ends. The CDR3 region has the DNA TGTGCCAGTAGTATAGGGCCAGCTAACTATGGCTACACCTTC. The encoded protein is CASSIGPANYGYTF.

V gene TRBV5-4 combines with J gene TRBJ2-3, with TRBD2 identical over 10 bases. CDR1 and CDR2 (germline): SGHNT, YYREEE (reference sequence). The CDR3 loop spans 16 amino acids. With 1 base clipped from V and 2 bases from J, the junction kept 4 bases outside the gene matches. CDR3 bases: TGTGCCAGCAGCTTGAAGACTAGCGGGCACACAGATACGCAGTATTTT. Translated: CASSLKTSGHTDTQYF.

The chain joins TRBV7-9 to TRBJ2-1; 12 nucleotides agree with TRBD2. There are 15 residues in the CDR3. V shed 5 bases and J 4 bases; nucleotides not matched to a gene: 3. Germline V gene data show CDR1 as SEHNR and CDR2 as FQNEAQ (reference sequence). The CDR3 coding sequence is TGTGCCAGCAGCGATACTAGCGGGGGGTACAATGAGCAGTTCTTC. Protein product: CASSDTSGGYNEQFF.

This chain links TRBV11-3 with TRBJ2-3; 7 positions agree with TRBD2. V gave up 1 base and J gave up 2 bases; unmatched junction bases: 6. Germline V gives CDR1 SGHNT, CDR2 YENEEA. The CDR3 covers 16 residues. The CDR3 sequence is CASSLGLTSLTDTQYF. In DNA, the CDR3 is TGTGCCAGCAGCTTAGGATTGACTAGCCTCACAGATACGCAGTATTTT.

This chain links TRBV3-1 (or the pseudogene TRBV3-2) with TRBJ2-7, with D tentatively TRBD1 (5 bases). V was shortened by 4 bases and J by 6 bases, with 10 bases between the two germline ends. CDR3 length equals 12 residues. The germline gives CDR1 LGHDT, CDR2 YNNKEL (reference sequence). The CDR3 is CASSPQGGEQYF. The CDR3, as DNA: TGTGCCAGCAGCCCTCAGGGTGGCGAGCAGTACTTC.

In DNA form, the CDR3 reads TGTGCCAGCAGTTTAAGGGGCGGGACAGGGGGTTTTGAGCAGTTCTTC. Translation: CASSLRGGTGGFEQFF. The V call is TRBV27, the J call TRBJ2-1, with 11 bases that match TRBD1. CDR1 MNHEY and CDR2 SMNVEV come from the germline V gene (reference sequence). After removal of 2 bases from V and 9 bases from J, the junction contained 9 bases not matched to a gene. This CDR3 has 16 amino acids.